The present TCR beta chain was sequenced within a study of cytomegalovirus exposure and HLA in healthy donors. The PCR employed 60 Vbeta primers together with 13 Jbeta primers. Produced via immunoSEQ multiplex PCR; TCRdb's table is partial and in-frame only. The sample records roughly 90,000 clones, 60% to 85% being singletons. The germline V gene has CDR1 MNHNY and CDR2 SVGAGI (reference sequence). CDR3 length equals 15 residues. Points on this clone: What it binds is not known. The junction differs from germline at one of its ends, possibly a read error.

General study results and limits: There were some V segments, including TRBV6-2 and TRBV6-3, excluded as indistinguishable. There were some public TCRs occurring in many donors, but most TCR sequences were rare. Earlier analysis yielded a pattern in which most TCR beta V segments were productive about 90% or about 30% of the time. The authors later found HLA-associated TCR beta chains more clonally expanded than equally common others.

This TCR came from a woman aged 40 to 49 in good health and CMV-seropositive. Material for sequencing was PBMCs. The gene calls are TRBV6-6 and TRBJ1-3, with no clear D. CDR3 nucleotides: TGTGCCGGCAGATCTGAGCCGAACTCTGGAAACACCATATATTTT. This translates into CAGRSEPNSGNTIYF.